These 19 T cell receptor beta chains were all obtained from the same sample, sequenced in a study of blood T cell repertoires in COVID-19. Assay: immunoSEQ multiplex PCR; the TCRdb copy retains only in-frame clones and omits some. This sample yields tens of thousands of clones, of which roughly nine tenths are seen a single time; approximately 8.1% belongs to the top ten. The source material was peripheral blood. The receptors were gathered from a man older than 75 with active or convalescent COVID-19.

DNA of the CDR3: TGTGCCAGCAGCTTTTTTTCCGGGGTGGATGGCTACACCTTC. This codes for CASSFFSGVDGYTF. V is TRBV7-2 and J is TRBJ1-2; D remains ambiguous. The CDR3 has 14 amino acids. The germline CDR1 and CDR2 sequences are SGHTA and FQGNSA. Deletions cut 3 bases from V and 6 bases from J, with 14 bases between.

The chain has TRBV11-2 and TRBJ2-5, with TRBD1 identical over 11 bases. CDR3 size: 16 residues. After removal of 0 bases from V and 4 bases from J, the junction contained 4 bases not matched to a gene. The germline CDR1 and CDR2 sequences are SGHAT and FQNNGV. This CDR3 is CASSLERTGGVETQYF. CDR3 DNA sequence: TGTGCCAGCAGCTTAGAACGGACAGGGGGCGTAGAGACCCAGTACTTC.

This clone occurred once. V usage is TRBV18 and J usage is TRBJ1-1; D is possibly TRBD1 (6 bases). Germline V gene data show CDR1 as KGHSH and CDR2 as LQKENI. The V end was cut by 2 bases, the J end by 0 bases, with 13 bases between. This CDR3 comprises 16 residues. CDR3 protein: CASSPIQGSVNTEAFF. For the CDR3, the DNA is TGTGCCAGCTCACCAATCCAGGGGAGTGTGAACACTGAAGCTTTCTTT.

V usage is TRBV18 and J usage is TRBJ2-1, with D maybe TRBD2 (6 bases). V was pared by 6 bases and J by 2 bases, with 23 bases between. The CDR3 runs to 18 residues. Germline lookup yields CDR1 KGHSH and CDR2 LQKENI. CDR3 nucleotides: TGTGCCAGCTCTTCCAACCCCCTTGGGGAGGTTACCTACAATGAGCAGTTCTTC. This codes for CASSSNPLGEVTYNEQFF.

The chain is built from TRBV6-2 or TRBV6-3 and TRBJ2-1; 10 bases are shared with TRBD2. This CDR3 spans 18 amino acids. V shed 0 bases and J 6 bases; nucleotides not matched to a gene: 11. The germline V gene encodes CDR1 MNHEY and CDR2 SVGEGT. The CDR3 loop reads CASSYSRGAGGPGNEQFF. CDR3 nucleotides: TGTGCCAGCAGTTACTCGAGAGGAGCGGGAGGGCCAGGCAATGAGCAGTTCTTC.

This clone was seen once. This chain connects TRBV6-6 to TRBJ1-4; no clear D. V lost 4 bases and J 6 bases, leaving 15 bases between the germline ends. Per germline, CDR1 MNHNY and CDR2 SVGAGI (reference sequence). The CDR3 loop spans 15 amino acids. The CDR3 loop reads CASSFRTAGDEKLFF. The CDR3 coding sequence is TGTGCCAGCAGTTTCCGAACGGCCGGGGATGAAAAACTGTTTTTT.

The V gene is TRBV30, the J gene TRBJ2-1, with 9 bases lining up with TRBD2. The trim removed 4 bases at V and 4 bases at J, leaving 2 bases unmatched. Germline CDR1 reads GTSNPN; CDR2 reads SVGIG (reference sequence). The CDR3 has 13 amino acids. This CDR3 is CAWTSGTYNEQFF. The CDR3 nucleotides read TGTGCCTGGACTAGCGGGACTTACAATGAGCAGTTCTTC.

For the CDR3, the DNA is TGTGCCAGCAGCCAAGTCAGATCCTACGAGCAGTACTTC. Residues: CASSQVRSYEQYF. The rearrangement joins TRBV3-1 (or the pseudogene TRBV3-2) to TRBJ2-7; D unresolved. Germline CDR1 LGHDT, CDR2 YNNKEL (reference sequence). Trimming took 1 base from V and 1 from J, leaving 5 bases between them. The CDR3 covers 13 residues.

V usage is TRBV2 and J usage is TRBJ2-3; maybe TRBD2 (7 bases). Germline V gene data show CDR1 as SNHLY and CDR2 as FYNNEI. The CDR3 length is 12 residues. V lost 6 bases and J 5 bases, leaving 9 bases between the germline ends. This chain's CDR3 is CASRGGLDTQYF. The DNA of the CDR3 is TGTGCCAGCAGGGGGGGGCTAGATACGCAGTATTTT.

This chain connects TRBV5-1 to TRBJ1-1, with TRBD1 as a possible D gene (5 bases). V was cut by 5 bases and J by 1 base, with 27 bases left in between. Germline-derived CDR1 and CDR2 are SGHRS and YFSETQ. The CDR3 has 19 amino acids. CDR3 DNA sequence: TGCGCCAGCAGGAATCTAAACCGGGGGAATTTTGTGGGGAACACTGAAGCTTTCTTT. This sequence encodes CASRNLNRGNFVGNTEAFF. The full variable domain, with the rest looked up from reference TRBV5-1 and TRBJ1-1, is KAGVTQTPRYLIKTRGQQVTLSCSPISGHRSVSWYQQTPGQGLQFLFEYFSETQRNKGNFPGRFSGRQFSNSRSEMNVSTLELGDSALYLCASRNLNRGNFVGNTEAFFGQGTRLTVV.

The CDR3 region is CASSLVVGGGSPLHF. The CDR3 DNA follows: TGCGCCAGCAGCTTGGTAGTCGGCGGTGGCTCACCCCTCCACTTT. The chain combines TRBV5-1 with TRBJ1-6; D gene ambiguous. Germline V gene data show CDR1 as SGHRS and CDR2 as YFSETQ. The CDR3 is 15 residues long. Trimming took 0 bases from V and 10 from J, leaving 14 bases between them.

The chain employs TRBV2 and TRBJ1-5, with unresolved D. V was shortened by 6 bases and J by 3 bases, with 15 bases between the two germline ends. Germline V gene data show CDR1 as SNHLY and CDR2 as FYNNEI. The CDR3 sequence is 15 residues long. CDR3 DNA: TGTGCCAGCAGAGGACTTGAACAGTTCAATCAGCCCCAGCATTTT. It translates to CASRGLEQFNQPQHF.

The rearrangement joins TRBV28 to TRBJ2-5; 9 bases are shared with TRBD2. J lost 4 bases, V lost 7 bases, and 10 bases had no gene match. The CDR3 is 15 amino acids. Germline CDR1 reads MDHEN; CDR2 reads SYDVKM. The CDR3: CASISAGGRRETQYF. DNA for the CDR3: TGTGCCAGCATTTCGGCGGGGGGGCGACGAGAGACCCAGTACTTC.

The rearrangement links TRBV27 to TRBJ1-3; D may be TRBD1 (6 bases). Germline V gene data show CDR1 as MNHEY and CDR2 as SMNVEV (reference sequence). This CDR3 contains 14 residues. The V gene lost 2 bases and the J gene lost 3 bases, with 8 bases spanning the gap. CDR3 region: CASSLTGIGNTIYF. In DNA, the CDR3 is TGTGCCAGCAGTTTAACAGGGATTGGAAACACCATATATTTT.

This chain joins TRBV19 and TRBJ1-1, with D hard to call. Trimming left V 7 bases short and J 0 bases short, with 9 bases between. This CDR3 has 13 amino acids. Germline V gene lookup returns CDR1 LNHDA and CDR2 SQIVND (reference sequence). The CDR3 region has the DNA TGTGCCAGTAACGGCCAGGTGAACACTGAAGCTTTCTTT. This sequence encodes CASNGQVNTEAFF.

The chain carries TRBV2 and TRBJ2-2; TRBD2 agrees at 12 bases. The CDR3 covers 15 residues. Germline CDR1 and CDR2: SNHLY and FYNNEI. The CDR3 reads CAKQPLAGGPGELFF. The CDR3 DNA reads TGTGCAAAGCAGCCACTAGCGGGAGGCCCCGGGGAGCTGTTTTTT.

The chain joins TRBV27 to TRBJ2-7; 7 bases are shared with TRBD2. CDR1 is MNHEY, CDR2 SMNVEV, per germline (reference sequence). After removal of 7 bases from V and 4 bases from J, the junction contained 16 bases not matched to a gene. The length of the CDR3 is 16 residues. CDR3 in amino acids: CASNLAPSTSIYEQYF. The DNA for the CDR3 is TGTGCCAGCAACTTAGCGCCGTCGACTAGCATTTACGAGCAGTACTTC.

The CDR3 DNA sequence: TGTGCCAGCAGCGTAGGGGCAGGGCCGCCCTACGAGCAGTACTTC. This encodes CASSVGAGPPYEQYF. The chain has TRBV9 and TRBJ2-7, with D tentatively TRBD1 (5 bases). V dropped 0 bases and J dropped 2 bases, with 12 bases sitting between them. Germline CDR1 is SGDLS and CDR2 is YYNGEE. The CDR3 consists of 15 residues.

The chain couples TRBV5-1 to TRBJ2-7; 12 nucleotides align to TRBD2. The trim removed 4 bases at V and 13 bases at J, leaving 15 bases unmatched. The CDR3 sequence is 15 residues long. Germline V gives CDR1 SGHRS, CDR2 YFSETQ. CDR3 sequence (DNA): TGCGCCAGCAGCAGCACCCCGGGACTAGCGGGCTTCCTTTACTTC. Translation gives CASSSTPGLAGFLYF.